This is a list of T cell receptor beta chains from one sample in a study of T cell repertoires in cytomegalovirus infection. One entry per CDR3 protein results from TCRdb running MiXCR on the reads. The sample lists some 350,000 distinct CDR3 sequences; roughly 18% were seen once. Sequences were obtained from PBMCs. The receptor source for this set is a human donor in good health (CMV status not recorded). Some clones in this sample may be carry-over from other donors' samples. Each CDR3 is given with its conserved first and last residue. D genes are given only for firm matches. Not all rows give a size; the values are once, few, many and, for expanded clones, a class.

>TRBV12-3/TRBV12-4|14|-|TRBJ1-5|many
CASSFPPMGQPQHF
TGTGCCAGCAGTTTCCCCCCCATGGGACAGCCCCAGCATTTT
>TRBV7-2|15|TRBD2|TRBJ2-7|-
CASSSAGGSSYEQYF
TGTGCCAGCAGCTCAGCGGGGGGGAGCTCCTACGAGCAGTACTTC
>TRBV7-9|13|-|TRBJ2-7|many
CASSRRGYHEQYF
TGTGCCAGCAGCCGAAGGGGGTACCACGAGCAGTACTTC
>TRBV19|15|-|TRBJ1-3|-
CASRAFEGSGNTIYF
TGTGCCAGTAGAGCTTTCGAGGGCTCTGGAAACACCATATATTTT
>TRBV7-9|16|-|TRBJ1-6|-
CASSSGAPTYNSPLHF
TGTGCCAGCAGCTCCGGAGCGCCAACCTATAATTCACCCCTCCACTTT
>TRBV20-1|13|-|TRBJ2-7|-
CSARPRASYEQYF
TGCAGTGCTAGGCCCAGGGCTTCCTACGAGCAGTACTTC
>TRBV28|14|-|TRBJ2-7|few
CASSWPGESYEQYF
TGTGCCAGCAGTTGGCCGGGAGAGTCCTACGAGCAGTACTTC
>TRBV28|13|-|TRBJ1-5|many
CASSFSLGQPQHF
TGTGCCAGCAGTTTTAGTTTAGGTCAGCCCCAGCATTTT
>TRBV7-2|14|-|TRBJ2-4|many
CASSLGVDQNIQYF
TGTGCCAGCAGCTTAGGAGTTGACCAAAACATTCAGTACTTC
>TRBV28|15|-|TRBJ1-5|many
CASSSQYSGHQPQHF
TGTGCCAGCAGTTCCCAATATAGCGGGCATCAGCCCCAGCATTTT
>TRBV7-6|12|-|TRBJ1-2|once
CATLSRPDGYAF
TGTGCCACCCTGTCTCGGCCTGATGGCTACGCCTTC
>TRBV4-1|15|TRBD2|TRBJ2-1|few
CASSRLAGRTREQFF
TGCGCCAGCAGTCGATTAGCGGGGAGGACCCGTGAGCAGTTCTTC
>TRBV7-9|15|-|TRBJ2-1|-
CASSSRLGGNNEQFF
TGTGCCAGCAGCTCCCGCTTGGGGGGAAACAATGAGCAGTTCTTC
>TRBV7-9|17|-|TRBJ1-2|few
CASAGTSQKRTNYGYTF
TGTGCCAGCGCAGGGACGTCTCAGAAAAGGACTAACTATGGCTACACCTTC
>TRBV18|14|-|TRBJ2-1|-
CASSPGGGDNEQFF
TGTGCCAGCTCCCCAGGAGGGGGGGACAATGAGCAGTTCTTC
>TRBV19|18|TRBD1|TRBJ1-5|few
CASSRTGTGIVGNQPQHF
TGTGCCAGTAGTCGGACCGGGACAGGGATCGTCGGCAATCAGCCCCAGCATTTT
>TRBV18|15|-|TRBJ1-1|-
CASSPPGEVNTEAFF
TGTGCCAGCTCACCGCCCGGGGAGGTGAACACTGAAGCTTTCTTT
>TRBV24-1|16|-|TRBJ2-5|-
CATSDYQIGARETQYF
TGTGCCACCAGTGATTATCAGATTGGGGCACGGGAGACCCAGTACTTC
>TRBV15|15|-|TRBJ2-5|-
CATSRAGEVKGTQYF
TGTGCCACCAGCAGAGCCGGGGAGGTTAAGGGGACCCAGTACTTC
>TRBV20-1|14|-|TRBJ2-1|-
CSARSALNINEQFF
TGCAGTGCTAGGTCTGCCCTTAATATCAATGAGCAGTTCTTC
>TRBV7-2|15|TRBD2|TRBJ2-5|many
CASSITSTSAETQYF
TGTGCCAGCAGCATTACCTCGACTAGCGCAGAGACCCAGTACTTC
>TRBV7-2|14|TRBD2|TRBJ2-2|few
CASSPGGATGELFF
TGTGCCAGCAGCCCGGGGGGTGCCACCGGGGAGCTGTTTTTT
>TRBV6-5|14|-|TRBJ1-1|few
CASSYTRSGTEAFF
TGTGCCAGCAGTTACACGCGATCGGGAACTGAAGCTTTCTTT
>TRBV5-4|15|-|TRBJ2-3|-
CATSVGGYSTDTQYF
TGTGCCACCTCAGTTGGGGGTTATAGCACAGATACGCAGTATTTT
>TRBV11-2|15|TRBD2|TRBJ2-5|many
CASSLIPSGEETQYF
TGTGCCAGCAGCTTAATCCCTAGCGGGGAAGAGACCCAGTACTTC
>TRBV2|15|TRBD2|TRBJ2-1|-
CASTVGLAGEVEQFF
TGTGCCAGCACCGTCGGTCTAGCGGGAGAAGTTGAGCAGTTCTTC
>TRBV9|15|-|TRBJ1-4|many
CASSSLDRPNEKLFF
TGTGCCAGCAGCTCTTTAGACAGGCCTAATGAAAAACTGTTTTTT
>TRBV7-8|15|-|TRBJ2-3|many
CASSQREGRTDTQYF
TGTGCCAGCAGCCAACGTGAGGGGCGAACAGATACGCAGTATTTT
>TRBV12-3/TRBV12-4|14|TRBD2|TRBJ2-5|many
CASSPREGQETQYF
TGTGCCAGCAGCCCAAGGGAGGGGCAAGAGACCCAGTACTTC
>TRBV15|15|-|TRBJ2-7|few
CATSREKQGAYEQYF
TGTGCCACCAGCAGAGAAAAACAGGGAGCCTACGAGCAGTACTTC
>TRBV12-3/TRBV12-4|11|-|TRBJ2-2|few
CASSPPGELFF
TGTGCCAGCAGCCCCCCAGGGGAGCTGTTTTTT
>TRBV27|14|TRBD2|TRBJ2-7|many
CASSLQGGNYEQYF
TGTGCCAGCAGTTTACAGGGAGGGAACTACGAGCAGTACTTC
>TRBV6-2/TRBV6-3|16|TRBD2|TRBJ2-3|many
CASSYFVSGYTDTQYF
TGTGCCAGCAGTTACTTTGTTAGCGGGTACACAGATACGCAGTATTTT
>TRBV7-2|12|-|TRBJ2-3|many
CASSPTTDTQYF
TGTGCCAGCAGCCCCACCACAGATACGCAGTATTTT
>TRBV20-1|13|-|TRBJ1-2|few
CSASPIGTYGYTF
TGCAGTGCTAGTCCTATAGGGACCTATGGCTACACCTTC
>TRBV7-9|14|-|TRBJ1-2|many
CASSPIPDWNGYTF
TGTGCCAGCAGCCCTATACCGGACTGGAACGGCTACACCTTC
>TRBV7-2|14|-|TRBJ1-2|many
CASSSQTTHYGYTF
TGTGCCAGCAGCTCACAGACAACACACTATGGCTACACCTTC
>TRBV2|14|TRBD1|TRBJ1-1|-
CASRGTGGLAEAFF
TGTGCCAGCAGGGGGACAGGGGGCTTAGCTGAAGCTTTCTTT
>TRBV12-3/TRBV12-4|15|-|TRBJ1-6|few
CASSHSTGGGSPLHF
TGTGCCAGCAGTCATTCGACAGGCGGAGGATCACCCCTCCACTTT
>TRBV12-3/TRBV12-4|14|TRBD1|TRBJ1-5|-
CASSSTGARQPQHF
TGTGCCAGCAGCTCGACAGGGGCAAGACAGCCCCAGCATTTT
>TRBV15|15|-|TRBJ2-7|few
CATSRGASGFYEQYF
TGTGCCACCAGCAGAGGGGCGTCCGGCTTCTACGAGCAGTACTTC
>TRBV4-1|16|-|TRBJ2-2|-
CASSPGTGTGTGELFF
TGCGCCAGCAGCCCCGGCACGGGAACGGGCACCGGGGAGCTGTTTTTT
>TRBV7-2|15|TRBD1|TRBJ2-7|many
CASSFAGTETYEQYF
TGTGCCAGCAGCTTTGCCGGGACAGAGACCTACGAGCAGTACTTC
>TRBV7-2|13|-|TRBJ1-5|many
CASSFFSNQPQHF
TGTGCCAGCAGCTTTTTCAGCAATCAGCCCCAGCATTTT
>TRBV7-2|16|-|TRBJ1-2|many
CASSQNTGTGTYGYTF
TGTGCCAGCAGCCAGAATACAGGGACCGGGACGTATGGCTACACCTTC
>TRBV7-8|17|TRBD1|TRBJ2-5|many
CASSPDRDPRTSETQYF
TGTGCCAGCAGCCCGGACAGGGACCCAAGGACTTCGGAGACCCAGTACTTC
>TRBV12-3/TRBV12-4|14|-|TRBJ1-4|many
CASSSGGTNEKLFF
TGTGCCAGCAGTTCTGGCGGTACTAATGAAAAACTGTTTTTT
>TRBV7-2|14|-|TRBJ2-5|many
CASSFPGRKETQYF
TGTGCCAGCAGCTTCCCGGGACGTAAAGAGACCCAGTACTTC
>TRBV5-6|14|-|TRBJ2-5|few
CASSRGFLKETQYF
TGTGCCAGCAGCCGAGGGTTTTTAAAAGAGACCCAGTACTTC
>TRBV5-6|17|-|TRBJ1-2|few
CASSLENAGPRPYGYTF
TGTGCCAGCAGCTTGGAAAACGCAGGGCCTAGACCTTATGGCTACACCTTC
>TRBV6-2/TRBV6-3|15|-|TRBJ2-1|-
CASRAATVGHNEQFF
TGTGCCAGCAGAGCAGCGACCGTGGGACACAATGAGCAGTTCTTC
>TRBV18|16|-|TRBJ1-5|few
CASSPGWRKGNQPQHF
TGTGCCAGCTCACCAGGTTGGAGAAAAGGCAATCAGCCCCAGCATTTT
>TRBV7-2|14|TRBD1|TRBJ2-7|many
CASSGQGASHEQYF
TGTGCCAGCAGCGGACAGGGGGCGTCGCACGAGCAGTACTTC
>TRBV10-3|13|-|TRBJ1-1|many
CAISSNMNTEAFF
TGTGCCATCAGCAGCAATATGAACACTGAAGCTTTCTTT
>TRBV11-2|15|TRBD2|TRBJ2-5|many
CASSLVLAGGETQYF
TGTGCCAGCAGCTTAGTTCTAGCGGGGGGAGAGACCCAGTACTTC
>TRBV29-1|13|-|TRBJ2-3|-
CSSLPSGTDTQYF
TGCAGCTCACTCCCTAGCGGCACAGATACGCAGTATTTT
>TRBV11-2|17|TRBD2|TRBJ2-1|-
CASSLTPLPGGGNEQFF
TGTGCCAGCAGCTTAACCCCCCTGCCGGGGGGGGGCAATGAGCAGTTCTTC
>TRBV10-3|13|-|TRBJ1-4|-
CAIRQDQNEKLFF
TGTGCCATCAGACAGGACCAGAATGAAAAACTGTTTTTT
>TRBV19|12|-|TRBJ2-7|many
CASESQSYEQYF
TGTGCCAGTGAATCGCAATCCTACGAGCAGTACTTC